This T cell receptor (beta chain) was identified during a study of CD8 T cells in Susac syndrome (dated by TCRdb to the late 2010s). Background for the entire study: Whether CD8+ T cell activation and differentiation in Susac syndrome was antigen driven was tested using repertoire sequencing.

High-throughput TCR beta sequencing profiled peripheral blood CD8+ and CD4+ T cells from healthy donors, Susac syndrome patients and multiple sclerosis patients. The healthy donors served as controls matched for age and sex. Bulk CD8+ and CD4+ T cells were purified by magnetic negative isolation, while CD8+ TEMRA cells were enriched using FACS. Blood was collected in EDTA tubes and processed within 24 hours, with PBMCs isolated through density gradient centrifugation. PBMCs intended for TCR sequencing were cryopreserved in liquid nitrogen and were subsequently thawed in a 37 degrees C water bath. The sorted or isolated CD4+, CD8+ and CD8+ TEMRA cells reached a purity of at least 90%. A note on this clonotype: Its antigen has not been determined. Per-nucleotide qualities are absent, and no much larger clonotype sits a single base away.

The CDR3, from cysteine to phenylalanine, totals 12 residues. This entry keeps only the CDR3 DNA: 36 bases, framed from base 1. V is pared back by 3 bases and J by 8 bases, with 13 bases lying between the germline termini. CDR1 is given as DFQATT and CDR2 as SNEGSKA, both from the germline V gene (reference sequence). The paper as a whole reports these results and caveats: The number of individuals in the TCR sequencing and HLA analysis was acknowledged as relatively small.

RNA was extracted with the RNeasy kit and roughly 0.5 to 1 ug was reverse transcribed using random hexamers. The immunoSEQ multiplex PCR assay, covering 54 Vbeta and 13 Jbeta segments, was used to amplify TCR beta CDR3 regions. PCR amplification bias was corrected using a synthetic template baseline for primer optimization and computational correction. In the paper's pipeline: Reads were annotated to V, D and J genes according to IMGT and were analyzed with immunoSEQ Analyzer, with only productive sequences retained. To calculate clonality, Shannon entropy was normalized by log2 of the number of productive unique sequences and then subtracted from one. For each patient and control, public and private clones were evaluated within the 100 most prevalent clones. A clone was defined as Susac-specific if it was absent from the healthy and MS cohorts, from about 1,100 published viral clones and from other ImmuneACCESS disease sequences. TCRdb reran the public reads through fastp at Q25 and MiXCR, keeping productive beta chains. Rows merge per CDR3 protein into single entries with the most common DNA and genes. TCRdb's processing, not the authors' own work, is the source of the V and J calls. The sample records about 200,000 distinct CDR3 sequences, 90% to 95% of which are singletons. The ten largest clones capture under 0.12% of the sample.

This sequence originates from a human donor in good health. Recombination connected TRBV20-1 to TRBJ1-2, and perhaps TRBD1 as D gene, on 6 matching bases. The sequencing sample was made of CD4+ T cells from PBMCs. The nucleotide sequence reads TGCAGTGCTAGTCGGCAGGGGTACGGCTACACCTTC. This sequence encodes CSASRQGYGYTF.